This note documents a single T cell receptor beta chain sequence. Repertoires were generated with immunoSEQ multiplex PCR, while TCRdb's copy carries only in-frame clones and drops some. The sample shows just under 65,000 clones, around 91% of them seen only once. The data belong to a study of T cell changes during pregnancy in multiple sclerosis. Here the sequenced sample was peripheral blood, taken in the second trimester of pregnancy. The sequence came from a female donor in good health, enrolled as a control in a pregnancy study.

CDR3: CASSSLTSGHTDTQYF. The CDR3 DNA reads as TGCGCCAGCAGCAGTCTTACTAGCGGGCACACAGATACGCAGTATTTT. The chain combines TRBV5-1 with TRBJ2-3, with TRBD2 matching 9 bases. The CDR3 has 16 residues. The germline gives CDR1 SGHRS, CDR2 YFSETQ. After removal of 4 bases from V and 2 bases from J, the junction contained 8 bases not matched to a gene.